This entry concerns a single T cell receptor beta chain. These data belong to a study of blood T cells in healthy people across ages. For the second PCR, which ran for 7 to 11 cycles, a sample-barcoded 5' primer and a J-beta primer mix were used. In TCRdb, the 5' RACE reads were re-called with MiXCR into one record per CDR3 protein. The sample has about 730,000 distinct CDR3 sequences, roughly 45% seen once. The origin of this receptor is a woman between 55 and 75 years old in good health. Material for sequencing was blood.

CDR3 region: CASSFPGTGNAEQFF. The CDR3 region has the DNA TGTGCCAGCAGTTTCCCCGGGACAGGGAACGCGGAGCAGTTCTTC. The V call is TRBV6-6, the J call TRBJ2-1, with 9 bases fitting TRBD1. Germline CDR1 MNHNY, CDR2 SVGAGI (reference sequence). The CDR3 covers 15 residues. V lost 4 bases, J lost 10 bases, and 11 bases stayed unmatched.